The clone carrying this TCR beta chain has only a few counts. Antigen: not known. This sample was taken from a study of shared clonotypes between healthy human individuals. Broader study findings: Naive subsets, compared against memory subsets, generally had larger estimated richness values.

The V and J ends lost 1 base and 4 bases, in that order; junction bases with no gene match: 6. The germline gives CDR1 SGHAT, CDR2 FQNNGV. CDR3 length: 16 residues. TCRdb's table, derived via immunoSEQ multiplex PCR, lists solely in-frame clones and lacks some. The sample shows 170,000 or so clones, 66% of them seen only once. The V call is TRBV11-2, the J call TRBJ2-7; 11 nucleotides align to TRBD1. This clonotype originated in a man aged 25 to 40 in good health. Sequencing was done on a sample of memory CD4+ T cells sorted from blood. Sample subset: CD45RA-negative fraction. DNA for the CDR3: TGTGCCAGCAGCTTAGTACCGGGACAGGGGGTGTACGAGCAGTACTTC. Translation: CASSLVPGQGVYEQYF.